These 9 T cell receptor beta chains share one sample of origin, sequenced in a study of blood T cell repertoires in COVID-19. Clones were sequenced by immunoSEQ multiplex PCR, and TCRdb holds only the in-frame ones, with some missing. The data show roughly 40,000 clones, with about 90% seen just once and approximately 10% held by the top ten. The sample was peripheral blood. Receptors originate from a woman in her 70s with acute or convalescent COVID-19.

In nucleotides, the CDR3 is TGTGCCAGCAGCGCCGGGACAGGGGAAGTGGAAAAACTGTTTTTT. Translating it yields CASSAGTGEVEKLFF. The chain combines TRBV7-8 with TRBJ1-4; 10 bases are shared with TRBD1. Trimming at V came to 5 bases and at J to 8 bases, leaving 8 bases not matched to a gene. This CDR3 is built from 15 residues. Germline values: CDR1 SGHVS, CDR2 FQNEAQ.

CDR3 nucleotide sequence: TGTGCCAGCAGCTCGAGACTAGCGGGGGGGATTTCAGTAAAAAACATTCAGTACTTC. Its translation: CASSSRLAGGISVKNIQYF. The chain carries TRBV11-2 and TRBJ2-4; 14 bases align to TRBD2. With V trimmed by 4 bases and J by 4 bases, 12 bases remained unmatched. The CDR3 is 19 amino acids. The germline gives CDR1 SGHAT, CDR2 FQNNGV.

DNA of the CDR3: TGCAGCGTTATAGCGGCCCCGGGAAATGAGCAGTTCTTC. It translates to CSVIAAPGNEQFF. V is TRBV29-1 and J is TRBJ2-1; D perhaps matches TRBD2 (6 bases). Per the germline V gene, CDR1 is SQVTM and CDR2 is ANQGSEA. V lost 5 bases, J lost 7 bases, and 15 bases lay in between. The CDR3 totals 13 residues.

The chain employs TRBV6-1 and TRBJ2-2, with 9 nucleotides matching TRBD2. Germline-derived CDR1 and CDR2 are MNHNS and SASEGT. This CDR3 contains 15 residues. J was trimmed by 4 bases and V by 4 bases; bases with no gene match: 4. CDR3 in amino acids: CASSVAGDGTGELFF. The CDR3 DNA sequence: TGTGCCAGCAGTGTAGCGGGAGATGGCACCGGGGAGCTGTTTTTT.

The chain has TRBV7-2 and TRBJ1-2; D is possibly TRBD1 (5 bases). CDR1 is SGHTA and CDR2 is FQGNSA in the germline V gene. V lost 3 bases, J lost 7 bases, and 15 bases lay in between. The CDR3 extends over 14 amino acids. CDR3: CASSFLHGGPGYTF. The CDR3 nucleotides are TGTGCCAGCAGCTTTTTGCACGGGGGTCCTGGCTACACCTTC.

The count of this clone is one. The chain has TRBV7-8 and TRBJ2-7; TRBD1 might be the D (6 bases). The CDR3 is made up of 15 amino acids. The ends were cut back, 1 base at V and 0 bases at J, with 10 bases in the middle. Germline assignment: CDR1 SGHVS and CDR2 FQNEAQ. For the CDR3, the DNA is TGTGCCAGCAGCTTAGGGGCAGGGGACTCCTACGAGCAGTACGTC. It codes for CASSLGAGDSYEQYV.

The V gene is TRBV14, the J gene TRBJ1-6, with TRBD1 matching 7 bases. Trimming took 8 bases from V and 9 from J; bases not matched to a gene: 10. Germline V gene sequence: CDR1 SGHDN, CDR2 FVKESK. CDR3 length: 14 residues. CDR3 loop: CASRRQGEGSPLHF. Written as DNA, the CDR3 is TGTGCCAGCCGCCGACAGGGTGAGGGTTCACCCCTCCACTTT. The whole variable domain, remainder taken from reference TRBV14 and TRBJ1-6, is EAGVTQFPSHSVIEKGQTVTLRCDPISGHDNLYWYRRVMGKEIKFLLHFVKESKQDESGMPNNRFLAERTGGTYSTLKVQPAELEDSGVYFCASRRQGEGSPLHFGNGTRLTVT.

For the CDR3, the DNA is TGTGCCAGTAGTACGGGAACGAGGGTAAATTCACCCCTCCACTTT. It encodes CASSTGTRVNSPLHF. The rearrangement uses TRBV19 and TRBJ1-6; unclear D gene. Germline V gene sequence: CDR1 LNHDA, CDR2 SQIVND (reference sequence). V lost 4 bases and J lost 7, with 14 bases in between. CDR3 length: 15 residues.

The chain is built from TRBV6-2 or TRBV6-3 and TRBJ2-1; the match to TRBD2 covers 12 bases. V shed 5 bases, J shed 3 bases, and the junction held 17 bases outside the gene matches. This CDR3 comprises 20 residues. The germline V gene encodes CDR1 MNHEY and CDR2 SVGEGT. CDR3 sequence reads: CASSPLRLAGVPNNYNEQFF. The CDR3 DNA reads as TGTGCCAGCAGTCCCCTGCGACTAGCGGGGGTCCCGAACAACTACAATGAGCAGTTCTTC.